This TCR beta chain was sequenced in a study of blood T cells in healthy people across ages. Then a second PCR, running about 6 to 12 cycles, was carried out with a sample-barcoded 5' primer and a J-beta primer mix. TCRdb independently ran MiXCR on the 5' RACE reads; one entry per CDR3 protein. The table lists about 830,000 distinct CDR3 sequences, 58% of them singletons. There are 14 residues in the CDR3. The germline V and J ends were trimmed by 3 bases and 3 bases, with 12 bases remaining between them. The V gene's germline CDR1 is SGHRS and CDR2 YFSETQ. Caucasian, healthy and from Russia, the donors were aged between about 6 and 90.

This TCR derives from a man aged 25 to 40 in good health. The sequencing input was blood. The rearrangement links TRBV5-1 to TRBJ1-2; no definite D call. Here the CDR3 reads CASSSGEDHYGYTF. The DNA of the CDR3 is TGCGCCAGCAGCTCGGGCGAGGATCACTATGGCTACACCTTC.